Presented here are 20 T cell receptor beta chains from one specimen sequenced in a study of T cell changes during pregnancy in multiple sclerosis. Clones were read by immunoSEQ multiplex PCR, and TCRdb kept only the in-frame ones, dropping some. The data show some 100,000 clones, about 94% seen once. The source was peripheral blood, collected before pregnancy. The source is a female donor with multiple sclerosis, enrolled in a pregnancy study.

The CDR3 nucleotides read TGTGCCAGCAGCTTAGAGGGTAGCACTAGGTACAATGAGCAGTTCTTC. It is translated as CASSLEGSTRYNEQFF. The chain combines TRBV7-2 with TRBJ2-1, with D perhaps TRBD2 (5 bases). Germline-derived CDR1 and CDR2 are SGHTA and FQGNSA. With 1 base removed from V and 4 bases from J, the gap between germline ends came to 14 bases. The CDR3 contains 16 residues.

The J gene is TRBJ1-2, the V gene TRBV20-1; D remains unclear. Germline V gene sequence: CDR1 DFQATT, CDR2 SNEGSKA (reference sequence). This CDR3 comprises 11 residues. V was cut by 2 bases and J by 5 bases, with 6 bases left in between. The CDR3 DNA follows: TGCAGTGCTAGACTTAGTTATGGCTACACCTTC. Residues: CSARLSYGYTF.

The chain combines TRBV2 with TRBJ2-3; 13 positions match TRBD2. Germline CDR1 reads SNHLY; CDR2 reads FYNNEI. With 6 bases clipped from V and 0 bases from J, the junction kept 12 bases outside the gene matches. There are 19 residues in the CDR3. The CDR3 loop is CASSSTSGRSNPSTDTQYF. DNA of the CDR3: TGTGCCAGCAGCTCGACTAGCGGGAGGTCTAATCCTAGCACAGATACGCAGTATTTT.

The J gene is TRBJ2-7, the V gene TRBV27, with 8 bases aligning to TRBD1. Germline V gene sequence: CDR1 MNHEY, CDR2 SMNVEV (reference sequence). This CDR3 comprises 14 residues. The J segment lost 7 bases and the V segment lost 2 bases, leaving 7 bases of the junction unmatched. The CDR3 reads CASSLQGARGEQYF. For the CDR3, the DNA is TGTGCCAGCAGTTTACAGGGGGCGCGAGGTGAGCAGTACTTC.

The CDR3 DNA reads as TGTGCCAGCTCACAACGGACTAGCGGAGGGGGCAATGAGCAGTTCTTC. Amino acids: CASSQRTSGGGNEQFF. The chain employs TRBV18 and TRBJ2-1; TRBD2 matches 10 bases. Trimming removed 4 bases from V and 6 bases from J; junction bases left unmatched: 9. Per germline, CDR1 KGHSH and CDR2 LQKENI. The CDR3 spans 16 residues.

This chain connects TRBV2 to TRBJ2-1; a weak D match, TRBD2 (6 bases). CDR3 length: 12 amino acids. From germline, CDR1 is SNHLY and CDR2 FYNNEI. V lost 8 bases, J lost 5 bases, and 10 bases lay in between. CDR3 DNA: TGTGCCAGCCGGAGGGACCACAATGAGCAGTTCTTC. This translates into CASRRDHNEQFF.

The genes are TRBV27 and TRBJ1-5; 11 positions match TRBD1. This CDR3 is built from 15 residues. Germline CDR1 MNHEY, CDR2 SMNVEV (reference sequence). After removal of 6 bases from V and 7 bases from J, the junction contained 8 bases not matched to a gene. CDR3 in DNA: TGTGCCAGCAGCTCGGACAGGGGGCTGAAGCAGCCCCAGCATTTT. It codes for CASSSDRGLKQPQHF.

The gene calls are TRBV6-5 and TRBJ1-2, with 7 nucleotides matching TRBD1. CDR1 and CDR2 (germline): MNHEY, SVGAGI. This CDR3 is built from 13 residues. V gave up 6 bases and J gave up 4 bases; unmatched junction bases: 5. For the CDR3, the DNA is TGTGCCAGCAGCCTAAACAGGGGCTATGGCTACACCTTC. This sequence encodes CASSLNRGYGYTF.

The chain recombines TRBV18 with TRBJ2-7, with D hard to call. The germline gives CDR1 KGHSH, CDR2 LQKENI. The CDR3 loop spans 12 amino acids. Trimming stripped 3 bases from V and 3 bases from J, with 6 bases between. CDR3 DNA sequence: TGTGCCAGCTCACCTAGCAGCTACGAGCAGTACTTC. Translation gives CASSPSSYEQYF.

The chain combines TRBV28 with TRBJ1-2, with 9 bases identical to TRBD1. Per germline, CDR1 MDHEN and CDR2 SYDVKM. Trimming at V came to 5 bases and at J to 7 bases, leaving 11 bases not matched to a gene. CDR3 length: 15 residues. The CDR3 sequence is CASSTKPQGASGYTF. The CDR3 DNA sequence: TGTGCCAGCAGTACGAAACCACAGGGGGCGAGTGGCTACACCTTC.

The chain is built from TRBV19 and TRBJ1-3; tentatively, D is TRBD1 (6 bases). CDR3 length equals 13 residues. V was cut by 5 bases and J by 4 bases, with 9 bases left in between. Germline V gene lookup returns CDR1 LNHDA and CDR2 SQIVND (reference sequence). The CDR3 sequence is CASSLTGGNTIYF. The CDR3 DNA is TGTGCCAGTAGTCTGACAGGAGGAAACACCATATATTTT.

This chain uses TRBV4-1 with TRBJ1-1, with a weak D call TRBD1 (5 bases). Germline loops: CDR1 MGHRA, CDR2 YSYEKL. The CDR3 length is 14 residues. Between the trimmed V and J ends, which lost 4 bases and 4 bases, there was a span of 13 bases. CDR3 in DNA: TGCGCCAGCAGCCCCCTAGCGGGGACCACTGAAGCTTTCTTT. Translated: CASSPLAGTTEAFF.

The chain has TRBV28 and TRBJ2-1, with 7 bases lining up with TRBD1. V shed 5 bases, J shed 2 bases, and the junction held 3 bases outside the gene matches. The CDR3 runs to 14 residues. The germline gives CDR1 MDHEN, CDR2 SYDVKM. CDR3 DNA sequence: TGTGCCAGCAGTGGGACAGCCACCTACAATGAGCAGTTCTTC. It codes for CASSGTATYNEQFF.

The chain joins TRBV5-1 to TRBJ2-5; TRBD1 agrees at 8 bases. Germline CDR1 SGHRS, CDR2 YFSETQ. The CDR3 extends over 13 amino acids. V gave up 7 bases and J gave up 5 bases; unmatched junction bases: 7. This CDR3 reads CASFGQGYETQYF. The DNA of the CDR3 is TGCGCCAGCTTCGGACAGGGTTACGAGACCCAGTACTTC. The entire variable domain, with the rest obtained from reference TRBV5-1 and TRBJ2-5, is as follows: KAGVTQTPRYLIKTRGQQVTLSCSPISGHRSVSWYQQTPGQGLQFLFEYFSETQRNKGNFPGRFSGRQFSNSRSEMNVSTLELGDSALYLCASFGQGYETQYFGPGTRLLVL.

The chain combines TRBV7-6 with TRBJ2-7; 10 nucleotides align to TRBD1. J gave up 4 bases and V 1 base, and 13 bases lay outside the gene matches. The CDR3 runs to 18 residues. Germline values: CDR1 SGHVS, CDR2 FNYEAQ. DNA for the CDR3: TGTGCCAGCAGCTTAGAGATCGGGTGGGGGACAGGGGTTTACGAGCAGTACTTC. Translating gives CASSLEIGWGTGVYEQYF.

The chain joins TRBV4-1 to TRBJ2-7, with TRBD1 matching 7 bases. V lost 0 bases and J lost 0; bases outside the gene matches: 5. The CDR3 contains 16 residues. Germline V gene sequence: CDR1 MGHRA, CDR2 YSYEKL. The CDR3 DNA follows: TGCGCCAGCAGCCAAGACGGGACAGAAGCCTCCTACGAGCAGTACTTC. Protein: CASSQDGTEASYEQYF.

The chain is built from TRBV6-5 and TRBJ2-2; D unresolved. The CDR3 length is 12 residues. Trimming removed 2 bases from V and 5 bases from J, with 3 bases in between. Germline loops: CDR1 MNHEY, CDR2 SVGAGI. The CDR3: CASSYRTGELFF. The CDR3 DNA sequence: TGTGCCAGCAGTTACCGGACCGGGGAGCTGTTTTTT.

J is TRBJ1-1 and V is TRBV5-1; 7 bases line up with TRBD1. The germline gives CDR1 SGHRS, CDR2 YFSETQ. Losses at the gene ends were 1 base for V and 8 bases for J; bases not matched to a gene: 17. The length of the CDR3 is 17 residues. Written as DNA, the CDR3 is TGCGCCAGCAGCTTGACTTTCGGGACAGCCCCCGAAGGAGAAGCTTTCTTT. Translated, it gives CASSLTFGTAPEGEAFF.

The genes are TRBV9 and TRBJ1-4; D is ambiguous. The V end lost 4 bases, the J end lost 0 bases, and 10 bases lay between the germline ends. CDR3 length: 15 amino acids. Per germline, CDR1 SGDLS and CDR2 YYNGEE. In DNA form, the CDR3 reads TGTGCCAGCAGCCCCAACGGAGCAACTAATGAAAAACTGTTTTTT. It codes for CASSPNGATNEKLFF.

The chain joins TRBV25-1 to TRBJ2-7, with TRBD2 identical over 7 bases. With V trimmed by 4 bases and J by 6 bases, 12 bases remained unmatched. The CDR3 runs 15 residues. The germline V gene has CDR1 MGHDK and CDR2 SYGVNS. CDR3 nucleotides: TGTGCCAGCAGTGCCCCTAGGGACTACCCCATCGAGCAGTACTTC. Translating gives CASSAPRDYPIEQYF.